This T cell receptor beta chain derives from a study of vaccination effects on CD4 cells after COVID-19. Trimming removed 4 bases from V and 9 bases from J, with 19 bases in between. The CDR3 spans 15 residues. Germline V lookup: CDR1 LGHDT, CDR2 YNNKEL (reference sequence). Only in-frame clones appear in the TCRdb table, and some are missing; sequencing was by immunoSEQ multiplex PCR. The profile shows some 56,000 clones, 76% of them singletons. With respect to this clone: Its antigen remains unknown.

Peptide-pool stimulation followed by sequencing identified expanded antigen-specific CD4+ clonotypes in the ViraFEST assay. Subsequent to 10 days of culture, CD4+ T cells were isolated. Sometime from March through December 2020, the person acquired a SARS-CoV-2 infection that PCR confirmed. Cells had half their medium changed to IL-2 medium on days 3 and 7. This sequence joins TRBV3-1 (or the pseudogene TRBV3-2) and TRBJ2-4, with D perhaps assigned TRBD1 or TRBD2 (6 bases each). Sequencing was performed on CD4+ T cells from PBMCs cultured with HIV peptides, taken before COVID-19 vaccination. The subset is: HIV-1 Nef peptide pool negative control/reference culture. The receptor's source is a human donor who had a prior SARS-CoV-2 infection. The CDR3 sequence is CASSPKARGLSIQYF. CDR3 DNA sequence: TGTGCCAGCAGCCCCAAGGCACGGGGGCTCAGCATTCAGTACTTC.